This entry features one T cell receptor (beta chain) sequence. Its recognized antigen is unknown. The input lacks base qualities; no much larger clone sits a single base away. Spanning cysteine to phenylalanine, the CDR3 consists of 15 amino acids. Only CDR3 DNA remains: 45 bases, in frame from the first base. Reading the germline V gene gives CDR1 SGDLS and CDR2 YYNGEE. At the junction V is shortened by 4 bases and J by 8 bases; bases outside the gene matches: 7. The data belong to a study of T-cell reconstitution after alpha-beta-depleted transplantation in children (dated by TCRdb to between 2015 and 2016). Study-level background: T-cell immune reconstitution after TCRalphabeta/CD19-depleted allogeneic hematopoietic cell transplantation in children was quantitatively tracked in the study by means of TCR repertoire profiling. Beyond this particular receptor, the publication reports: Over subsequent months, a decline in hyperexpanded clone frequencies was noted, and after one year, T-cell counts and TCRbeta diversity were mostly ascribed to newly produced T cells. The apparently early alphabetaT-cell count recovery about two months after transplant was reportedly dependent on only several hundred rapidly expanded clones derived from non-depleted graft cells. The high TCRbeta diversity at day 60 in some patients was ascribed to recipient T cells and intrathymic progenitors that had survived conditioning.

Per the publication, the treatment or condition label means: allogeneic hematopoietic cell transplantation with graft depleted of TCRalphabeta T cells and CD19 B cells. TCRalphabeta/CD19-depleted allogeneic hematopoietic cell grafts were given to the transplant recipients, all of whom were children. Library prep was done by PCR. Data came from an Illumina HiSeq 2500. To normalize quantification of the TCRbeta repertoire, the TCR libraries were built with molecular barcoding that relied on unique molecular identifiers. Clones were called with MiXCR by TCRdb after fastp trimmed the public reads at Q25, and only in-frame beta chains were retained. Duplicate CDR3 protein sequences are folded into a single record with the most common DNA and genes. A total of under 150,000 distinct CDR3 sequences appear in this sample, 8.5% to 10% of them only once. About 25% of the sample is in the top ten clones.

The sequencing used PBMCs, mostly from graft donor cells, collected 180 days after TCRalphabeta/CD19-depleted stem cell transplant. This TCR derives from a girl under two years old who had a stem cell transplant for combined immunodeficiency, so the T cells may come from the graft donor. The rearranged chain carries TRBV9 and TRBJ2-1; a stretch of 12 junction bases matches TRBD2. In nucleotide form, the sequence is TGTGCCAGCAGCCTCGGACTAGCGGGACGATATGAGCAGTTCTTC. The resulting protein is CASSLGLAGRYEQFF. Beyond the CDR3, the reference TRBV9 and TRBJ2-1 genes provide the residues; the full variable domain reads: DSGVTQTPKHLITATGQRVTLRCSPRSGDLSVYWYQQSLDQGLQFLIQYYNGEERAKGNILERFSAQQFPDLHSELNLSSLELGDSALYFCASSLGLAGRYEQFFGPGTRLTVL.